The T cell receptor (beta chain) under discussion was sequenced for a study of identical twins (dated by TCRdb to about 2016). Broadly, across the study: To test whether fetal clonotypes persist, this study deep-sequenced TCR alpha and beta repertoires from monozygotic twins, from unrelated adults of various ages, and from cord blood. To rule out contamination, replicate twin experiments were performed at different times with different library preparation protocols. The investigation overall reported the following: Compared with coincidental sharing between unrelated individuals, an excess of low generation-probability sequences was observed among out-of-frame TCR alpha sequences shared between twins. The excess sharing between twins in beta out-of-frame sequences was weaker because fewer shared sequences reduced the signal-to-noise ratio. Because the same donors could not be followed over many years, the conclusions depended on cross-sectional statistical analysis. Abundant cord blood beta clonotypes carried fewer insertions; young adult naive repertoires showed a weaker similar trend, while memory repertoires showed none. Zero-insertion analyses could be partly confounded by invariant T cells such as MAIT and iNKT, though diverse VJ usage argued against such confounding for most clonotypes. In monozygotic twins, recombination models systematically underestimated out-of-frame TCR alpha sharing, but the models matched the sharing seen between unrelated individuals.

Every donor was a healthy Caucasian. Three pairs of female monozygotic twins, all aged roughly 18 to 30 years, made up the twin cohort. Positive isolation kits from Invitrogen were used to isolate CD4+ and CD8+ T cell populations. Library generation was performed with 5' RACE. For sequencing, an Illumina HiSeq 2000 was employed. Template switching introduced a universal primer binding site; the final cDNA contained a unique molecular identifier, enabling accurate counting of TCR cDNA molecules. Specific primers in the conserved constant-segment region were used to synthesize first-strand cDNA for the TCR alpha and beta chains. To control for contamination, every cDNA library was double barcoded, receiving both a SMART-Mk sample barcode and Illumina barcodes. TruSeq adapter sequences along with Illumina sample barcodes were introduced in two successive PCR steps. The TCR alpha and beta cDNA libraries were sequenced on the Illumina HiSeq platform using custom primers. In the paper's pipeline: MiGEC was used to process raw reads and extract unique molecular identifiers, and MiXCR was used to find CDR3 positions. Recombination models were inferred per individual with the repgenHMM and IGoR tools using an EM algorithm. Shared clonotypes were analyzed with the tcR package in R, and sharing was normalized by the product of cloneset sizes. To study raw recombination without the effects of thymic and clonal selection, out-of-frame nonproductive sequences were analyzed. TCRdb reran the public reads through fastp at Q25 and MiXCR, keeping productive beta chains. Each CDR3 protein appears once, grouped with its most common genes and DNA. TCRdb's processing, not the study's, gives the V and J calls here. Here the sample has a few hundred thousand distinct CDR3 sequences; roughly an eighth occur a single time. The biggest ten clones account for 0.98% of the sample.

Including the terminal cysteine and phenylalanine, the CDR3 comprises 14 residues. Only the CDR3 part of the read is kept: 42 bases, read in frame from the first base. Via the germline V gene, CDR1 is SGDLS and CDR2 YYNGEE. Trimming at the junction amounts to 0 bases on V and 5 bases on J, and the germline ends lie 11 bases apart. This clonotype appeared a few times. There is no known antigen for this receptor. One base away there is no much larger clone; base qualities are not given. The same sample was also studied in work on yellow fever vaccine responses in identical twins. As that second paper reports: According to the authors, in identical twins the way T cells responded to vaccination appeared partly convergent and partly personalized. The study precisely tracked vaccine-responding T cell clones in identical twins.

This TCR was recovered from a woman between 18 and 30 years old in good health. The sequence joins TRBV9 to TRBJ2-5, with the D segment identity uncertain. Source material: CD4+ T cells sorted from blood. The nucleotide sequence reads TGTGCCAGCAGCGTAGGCCCTTCACGGGAGACCCAGTACTTC. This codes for CASSVGPSRETQYF.